The rows below give T cell receptor beta chains drawn from one sample of a study of shared clonotypes between healthy human individuals. TCRdb keeps only in-frame clones here, not all; method: immunoSEQ multiplex PCR. The table has about 2.2 million clones, just under 95% seen once; the top ten hold around 1.7%. The sequencing sample was made of naive CD8+ T cells from PBMCs. These receptors originate from a man aged 18 to 35 in good health. Some clones in this sample may be carry-over from other donors' samples. The CDR3 runs from the conserved cysteine through the conserved F or W. D genes are given only for firm matches. Where a row states a size, it is once, few, many or the class of an expanded clone; other rows omit it.

D gene: TRBD1
clone size: -
V gene: TRBV27
J gene: TRBJ2-1
CDR3 DNA: TGTGCCAGCAGTAAGGACAGGGTGGGGGGCAATGAGCAGTTCTTC
CDR3 protein: CASSKDRVGGNEQFF

D gene: -
clone size: once
V gene: TRBV7-9
J gene: TRBJ2-1
CDR3 DNA: TGTGCCAGCAGCACACGATCAGAGAGCTCCTACAATGAGCAGTTCTTC
CDR3 protein: CASSTRSESSYNEQFF

D gene: TRBD2
clone size: once
V gene: TRBV7-3
J gene: TRBJ2-1
CDR3 DNA: TGTGCCAGCAGCGAAGACCCCCGGACTAGCGGATCCTACAATGAGCAGTTCTTC
CDR3 protein: CASSEDPRTSGSYNEQFF

D gene: -
clone size: -
V gene: TRBV11-3
J gene: TRBJ2-1
CDR3 DNA: TGTGCCAGCAGCCGCAAGCAGGGGCACGAGCAGTTCTTC
CDR3 protein: CASSRKQGHEQFF

D gene: -
clone size: once
V gene: TRBV11-3
J gene: TRBJ2-3
CDR3 DNA: TGTGCCAGCAGCGCCGGACTCAGTAGCACAGATACGCAGTATTTT
CDR3 protein: CASSAGLSSTDTQYF

D gene: -
clone size: -
V gene: TRBV6-1
J gene: TRBJ1-2
CDR3 DNA: TGTGCCAGCAGTGAAATGGGAGTTTTCCCCTATGGCTACACCTTC
CDR3 protein: CASSEMGVFPYGYTF

D gene: TRBD1
clone size: -
V gene: TRBV7-9
J gene: TRBJ2-1
CDR3 DNA: TGTGCCAGCATCCCAGGGACAGGGCCCAATGAGCAGTTCTTC
CDR3 protein: CASIPGTGPNEQFF

D gene: TRBD1
clone size: -
V gene: TRBV5-1
J gene: TRBJ2-2
CDR3 DNA: TGCGCCAGCAGTTCCACCACAGGGGCAAGGACCGGGGAGCTGTTTTTT
CDR3 protein: CASSSTTGARTGELFF

D gene: TRBD1
clone size: -
V gene: TRBV6-1
J gene: TRBJ1-5
CDR3 DNA: TGTGCCAGCAGTGAACTACAGGGGGCCCCAAATCAGCCCCAGCATTTT
CDR3 protein: CASSELQGAPNQPQHF

D gene: TRBD1
clone size: -
V gene: TRBV5-4
J gene: TRBJ1-2
CDR3 DNA: TGTGCCAGCAGCTCAAATACTGAACAGGGGAATGATGGCTACACCTTC
CDR3 protein: CASSSNTEQGNDGYTF

D gene: -
clone size: few
V gene: TRBV7-9
J gene: TRBJ1-2
CDR3 DNA: TGTGCCAGCAGCTTAGCAGCTAACTATGGCTACACCTTC
CDR3 protein: CASSLAANYGYTF

D gene: TRBD2
clone size: -
V gene: TRBV29-1
J gene: TRBJ2-7
CDR3 DNA: TGCAGCGTAGCTAGCGGGAATTCCGAGCAGTACTTC
CDR3 protein: CSVASGNSEQYF

D gene: -
clone size: -
V gene: TRBV20-1
J gene: TRBJ2-1
CDR3 DNA: TGCAGTGCTGGACCTCTTCCGTTCTTC
CDR3 protein: CSAGPLPFF

D gene: -
clone size: once
V gene: TRBV10-3
J gene: TRBJ2-7
CDR3 DNA: TGTGCCATCAGTGAGGGGGCCGGCGAGCAGTACTTC
CDR3 protein: CAISEGAGEQYF

D gene: -
clone size: -
V gene: TRBV7-9
J gene: TRBJ2-3
CDR3 DNA: TGTGCCAGCAGCTCCCGGGACGGAACGGGGGATACGCAGTATTTT
CDR3 protein: CASSSRDGTGDTQYF

D gene: -
clone size: -
V gene: TRBV29-1
J gene: TRBJ2-4
CDR3 DNA: TGCAGCGTTGAAGTACCAGGGCTAGGCAAAAACATTCAGTACTTC
CDR3 protein: CSVEVPGLGKNIQYF

D gene: TRBD1
clone size: -
V gene: TRBV6-1
J gene: TRBJ2-7
CDR3 DNA: TGTGCCAGCAGTCCGGGACAGGGGGCATGGGAGCAGTACTTC
CDR3 protein: CASSPGQGAWEQYF

D gene: -
clone size: -
V gene: TRBV4-1
J gene: TRBJ2-5
CDR3 DNA: TGCGCCAGCAGCCAAGTGGCAGGCCATCAAGAGACCCAGTACTTC
CDR3 protein: CASSQVAGHQETQYF

D gene: -
clone size: -
V gene: TRBV6-5
J gene: TRBJ2-1
CDR3 DNA: TGTGCCAGCAGCGCCGACTACCCTGGTTACAATGAGCAGTTCTTC
CDR3 protein: CASSADYPGYNEQFF

D gene: TRBD2
clone size: -
V gene: TRBV4-1
J gene: TRBJ2-1
CDR3 DNA: TGCGCCAGCACCGTAGGGCTAGCGGGGGGCAATGAGCAGTTCTTC
CDR3 protein: CASTVGLAGGNEQFF